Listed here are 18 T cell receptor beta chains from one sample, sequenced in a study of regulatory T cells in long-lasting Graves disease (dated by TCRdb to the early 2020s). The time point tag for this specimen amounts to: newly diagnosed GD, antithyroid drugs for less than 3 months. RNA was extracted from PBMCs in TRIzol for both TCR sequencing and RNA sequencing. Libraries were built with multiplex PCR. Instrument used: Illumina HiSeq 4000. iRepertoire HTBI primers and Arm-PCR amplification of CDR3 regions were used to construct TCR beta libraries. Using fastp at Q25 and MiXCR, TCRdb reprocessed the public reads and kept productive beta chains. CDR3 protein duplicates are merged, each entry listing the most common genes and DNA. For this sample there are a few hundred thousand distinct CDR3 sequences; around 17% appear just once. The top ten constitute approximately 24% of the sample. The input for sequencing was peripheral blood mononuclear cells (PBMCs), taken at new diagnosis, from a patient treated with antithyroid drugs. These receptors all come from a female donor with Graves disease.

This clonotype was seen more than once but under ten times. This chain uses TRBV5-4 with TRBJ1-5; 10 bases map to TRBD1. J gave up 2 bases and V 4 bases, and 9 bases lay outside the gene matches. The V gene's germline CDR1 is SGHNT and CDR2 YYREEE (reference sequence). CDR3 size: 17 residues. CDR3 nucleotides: TGTGCCAGCAGCCATTCGACAGGGGGCAATGGCAATCAGCCCCAGCATTTT. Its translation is CASSHSTGGNGNQPQHF.

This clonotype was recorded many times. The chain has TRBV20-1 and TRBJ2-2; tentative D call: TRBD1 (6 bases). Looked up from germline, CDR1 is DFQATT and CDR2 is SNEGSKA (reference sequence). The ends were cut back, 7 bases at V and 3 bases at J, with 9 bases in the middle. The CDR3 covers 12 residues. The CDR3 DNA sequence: TGCAGTGGGACAGCTCACACCGGGGAGCTGTTTTTT. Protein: CSGTAHTGELFF.

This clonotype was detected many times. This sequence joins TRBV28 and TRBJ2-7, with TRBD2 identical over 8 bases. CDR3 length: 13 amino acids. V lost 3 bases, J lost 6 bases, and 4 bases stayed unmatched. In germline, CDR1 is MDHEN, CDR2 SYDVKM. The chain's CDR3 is CASSFPAGGEQYF. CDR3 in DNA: TGTGCCAGCAGTTTTCCGGCGGGAGGCGAGCAGTACTTC.

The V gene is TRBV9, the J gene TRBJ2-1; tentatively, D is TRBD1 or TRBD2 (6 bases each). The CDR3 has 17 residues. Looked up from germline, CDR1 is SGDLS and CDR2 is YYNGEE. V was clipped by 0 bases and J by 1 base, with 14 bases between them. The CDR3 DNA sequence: TGTGCCAGCAGCGTAGGGGGGGACACCATATCCTACAATGAGCAGTTCTTC. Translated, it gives CASSVGGDTISYNEQFF.

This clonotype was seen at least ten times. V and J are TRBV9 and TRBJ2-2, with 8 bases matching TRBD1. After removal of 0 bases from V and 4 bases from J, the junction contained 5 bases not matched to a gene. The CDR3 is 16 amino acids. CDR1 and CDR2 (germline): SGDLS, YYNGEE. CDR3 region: CASSVEPGGGTGELFF. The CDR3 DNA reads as TGTGCCAGCAGCGTAGAGCCAGGGGGCGGCACCGGGGAGCTGTTTTTT.

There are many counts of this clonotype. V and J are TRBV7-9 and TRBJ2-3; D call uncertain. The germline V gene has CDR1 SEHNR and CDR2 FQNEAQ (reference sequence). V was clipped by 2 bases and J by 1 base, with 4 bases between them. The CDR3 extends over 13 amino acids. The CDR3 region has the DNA TGTGCCAGCAGCTTATCGCGCACAGATACGCAGTATTTT. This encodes CASSLSRTDTQYF.

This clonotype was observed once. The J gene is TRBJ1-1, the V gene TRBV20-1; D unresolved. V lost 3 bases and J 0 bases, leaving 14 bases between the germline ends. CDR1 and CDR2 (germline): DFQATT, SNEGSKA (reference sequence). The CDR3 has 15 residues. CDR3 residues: CSASSGLEMNTEAFF. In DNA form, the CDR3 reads TGCAGTGCTAGTTCGGGTCTGGAAATGAACACTGAAGCTTTCTTT.

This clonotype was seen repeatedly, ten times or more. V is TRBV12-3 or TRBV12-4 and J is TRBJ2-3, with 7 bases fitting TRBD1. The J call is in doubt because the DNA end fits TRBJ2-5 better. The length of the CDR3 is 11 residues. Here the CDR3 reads CASRNRGTQYF. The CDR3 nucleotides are TGTGCCAGCAGGAACAGGGGGACCCAGTACTTC.

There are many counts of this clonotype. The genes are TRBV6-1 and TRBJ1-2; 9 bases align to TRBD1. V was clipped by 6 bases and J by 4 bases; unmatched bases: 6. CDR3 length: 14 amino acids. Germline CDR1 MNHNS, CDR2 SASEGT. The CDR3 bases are TGTGCCAGCAGGAACAGGGGGCTGGGCTATGGCTACACCTTC. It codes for CASRNRGLGYGYTF.

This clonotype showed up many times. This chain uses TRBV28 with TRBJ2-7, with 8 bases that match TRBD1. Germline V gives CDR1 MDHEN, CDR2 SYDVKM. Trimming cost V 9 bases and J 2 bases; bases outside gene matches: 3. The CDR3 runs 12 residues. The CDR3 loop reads CASSGGPYEQYF. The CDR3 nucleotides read TGTGCCAGTTCAGGGGGCCCCTACGAGCAGTACTTC.

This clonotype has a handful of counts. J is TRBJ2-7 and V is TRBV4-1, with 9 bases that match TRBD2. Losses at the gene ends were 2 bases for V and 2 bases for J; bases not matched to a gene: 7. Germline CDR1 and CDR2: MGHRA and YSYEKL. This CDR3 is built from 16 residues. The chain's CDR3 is CASSQIKAGGPYEQYF. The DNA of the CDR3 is TGCGCCAGCAGCCAAATAAAGGCGGGAGGGCCCTACGAGCAGTACTTC.

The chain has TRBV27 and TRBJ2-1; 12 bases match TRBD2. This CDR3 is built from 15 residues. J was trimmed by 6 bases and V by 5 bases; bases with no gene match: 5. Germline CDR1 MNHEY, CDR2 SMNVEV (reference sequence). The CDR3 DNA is TGTGCCAGCAGTGCGGGACTAGCGGGCCTCAATGAGCAGTTCTTC. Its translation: CASSAGLAGLNEQFF.

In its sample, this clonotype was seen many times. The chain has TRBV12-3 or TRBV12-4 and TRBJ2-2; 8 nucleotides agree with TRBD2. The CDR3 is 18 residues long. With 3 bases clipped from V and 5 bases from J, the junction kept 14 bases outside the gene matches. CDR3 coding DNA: TGTGCCAGCAGTTTCGCGGGAGGTATTTGGGGTTGGACCGGGGAGCTGTTTTTT. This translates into CASSFAGGIWGWTGELFF.

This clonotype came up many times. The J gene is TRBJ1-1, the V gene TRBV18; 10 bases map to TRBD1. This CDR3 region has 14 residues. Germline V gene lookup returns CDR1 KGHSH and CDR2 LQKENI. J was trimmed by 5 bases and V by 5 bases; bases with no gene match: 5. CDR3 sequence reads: CASSAWTGGTEAFF. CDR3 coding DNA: TGTGCCAGCTCAGCTTGGACAGGGGGGACTGAAGCTTTCTTT.

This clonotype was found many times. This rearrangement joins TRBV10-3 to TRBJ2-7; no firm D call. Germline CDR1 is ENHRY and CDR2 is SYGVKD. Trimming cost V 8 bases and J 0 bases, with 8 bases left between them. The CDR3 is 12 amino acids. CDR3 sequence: CAIGGGSYEQYF. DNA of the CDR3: TGTGCCATCGGTGGCGGCTCCTACGAGCAGTACTTC.

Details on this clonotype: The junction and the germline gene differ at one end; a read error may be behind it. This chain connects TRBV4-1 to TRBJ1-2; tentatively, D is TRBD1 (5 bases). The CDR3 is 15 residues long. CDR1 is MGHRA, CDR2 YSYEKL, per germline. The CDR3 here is CTSSQDGAGAYGYTF. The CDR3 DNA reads TGCACCAGCAGCCAAGATGGGGCTGGGGCTTATGGCTACACCTTC.

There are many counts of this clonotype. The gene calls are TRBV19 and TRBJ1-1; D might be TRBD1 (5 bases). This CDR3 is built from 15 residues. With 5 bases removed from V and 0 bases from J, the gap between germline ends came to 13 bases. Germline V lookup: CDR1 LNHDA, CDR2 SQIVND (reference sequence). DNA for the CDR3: TGTGCCAGTAGTCCCACGGACACAATGAACACTGAAGCTTTCTTT. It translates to CASSPTDTMNTEAFF.

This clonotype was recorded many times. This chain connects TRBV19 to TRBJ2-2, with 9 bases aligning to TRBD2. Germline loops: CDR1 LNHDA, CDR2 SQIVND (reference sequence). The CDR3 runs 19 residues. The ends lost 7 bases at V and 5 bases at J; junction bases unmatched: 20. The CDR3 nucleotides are TGTGCCAGTACCCAAGGACTAGCGCCGACCGGGCGTGGGACCGGGGAGCTGTTTTTT. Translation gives CASTQGLAPTGRGTGELFF.